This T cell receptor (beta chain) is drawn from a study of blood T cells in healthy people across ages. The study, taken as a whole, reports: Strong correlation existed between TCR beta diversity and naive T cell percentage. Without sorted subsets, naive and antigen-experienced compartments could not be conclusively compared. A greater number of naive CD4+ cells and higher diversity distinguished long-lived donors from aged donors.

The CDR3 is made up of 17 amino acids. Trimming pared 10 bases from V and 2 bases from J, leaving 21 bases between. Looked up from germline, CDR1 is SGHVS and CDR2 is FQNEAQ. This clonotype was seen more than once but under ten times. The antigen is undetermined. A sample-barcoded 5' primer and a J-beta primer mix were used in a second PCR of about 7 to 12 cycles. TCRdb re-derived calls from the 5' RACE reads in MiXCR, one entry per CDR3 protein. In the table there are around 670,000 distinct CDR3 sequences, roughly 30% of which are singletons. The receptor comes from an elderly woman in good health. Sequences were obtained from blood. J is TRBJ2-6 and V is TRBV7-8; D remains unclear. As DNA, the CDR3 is TGTGCCACGCCTTTCCCCACTACAAAACCTGGGGCCAACGTCCTGACTTTC. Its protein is CATPFPTTKPGANVLTF.